This T cell receptor (beta chain) was captured in a study of T cell responses to AZD1222 COVID-19 vaccine. The study's findings and limits: Increases in Spike-specific TCR breadth and depth were seen after two AZD1222 doses. Reportedly, nearly half of unique spike TCRs recognized epitopes outside B.1.351/B.1.1.7 mutations.

A word on this clone: Its cognate antigen is unknown.

V was pared by 5 bases and J by 7 bases, with 11 bases between. Germline V gene data show CDR1 as SEHNR and CDR2 as FQNEAQ (reference sequence). The CDR3 is made up of 13 amino acids. TCRdb's copy holds only in-frame clones and misses some; the assay was immunoSEQ multiplex PCR. This sample has some 130,000 clones, with 70% to 90% found just once. The source is an adult who received the MenACWY meningococcal vaccine as a control. The chain links TRBV7-9 to TRBJ1-4, with D uncertain. This sample comprised peripheral blood, obtained 28 days after the second dose of the MenACWY control vaccine. This CDR3 is CASSLKGGEKLFF. CDR3 bases: TGTGCCAGCAGCCTCAAGGGCGGTGAAAAACTGTTTTTT.